The 6 T cell receptor beta chains presented below share a single source sample, sequenced in a study of spatial heterogeneity in lung cancer. Specified time point: sample taken at primary tumor resection. TCRdb processed the 5' RACE reads anew with MiXCR; each CDR3 protein has one entry. The table includes under 40,000 distinct CDR3 sequences, 5.2% detected once. The sample consisted of PBMCs, taken at surgery. Receptor source: a female donor with early-stage non-small cell lung cancer.

This clonotype appeared many times. The chain joins TRBV7-9 to TRBJ1-1; the D is unclear. Germline values: CDR1 SEHNR, CDR2 FQNEAQ (reference sequence). The CDR3 covers 11 residues. Trimming cost V 5 bases and J 2 bases, with 3 bases left between them. CDR3 loop: CASSRNTEAFF. CDR3 DNA: TGTGCCAGCAGCCGTAACACTGAAGCTTTCTTT. Drawing the rest from reference TRBV7-9 and TRBJ1-1, the complete variable domain is DTGVSQNPRHKITKRGQNVTFRCDPISEHNRLYWYRQTLGQGPEFLTYFQNEAQLEKSRLLSDRFSAERPKGSFSTLEIQRTEQGDSAMYLCASSRNTEAFFGQGTRLTVV.

This clonotype turned up a few times. The J gene is TRBJ2-7, the V gene TRBV7-9; a possible D gene is TRBD2 (5 bases). The CDR3 length is 15 residues. Germline V gives CDR1 SEHNR, CDR2 FQNEAQ (reference sequence). V dropped 5 bases and J dropped 1 base, with 15 bases sitting between them. The CDR3 loop is CASSLDSRGSYEQYF. CDR3 coding DNA: TGTGCCAGCAGCCTCGACTCCAGAGGGTCCTACGAGCAGTACTTC. The whole variable domain, remainder taken from reference TRBV7-9 and TRBJ2-7, is DTGVSQNPRHKITKRGQNVTFRCDPISEHNRLYWYRQTLGQGPEFLTYFQNEAQLEKSRLLSDRFSAERPKGSFSTLEIQRTEQGDSAMYLCASSLDSRGSYEQYFGPGTRLTVT.

This clonotype was picked up many times. The chain recombines TRBV20-1 with TRBJ1-2; D uncertain. The germline V and J ends were trimmed by 3 bases and 4 bases, with 9 bases remaining between them. Germline V gene sequence: CDR1 DFQATT, CDR2 SNEGSKA (reference sequence). This CDR3 is built from 12 residues. The CDR3 sequence: CSAREGTYGYTF. CDR3 coding DNA: TGCAGTGCTAGGGAGGGTACCTATGGCTACACCTTC.

This clonotype was recorded many times. The chain employs TRBV4-1 and TRBJ2-5; 7 positions agree with TRBD2. V lost 0 bases to trimming and J lost 5 bases; unmatched junction nucleotides: 12. Germline V CDR1 and CDR2: MGHRA, YSYEKL. The CDR3 is 17 residues long. Here the CDR3 DNA reads TGCGCCAGCAGCCAAGAAACGATTGCGGGGGTCCAGGAGACCCAGTACTTC. Translation: CASSQETIAGVQETQYF.

This clonotype was recorded once. This chain connects TRBV3-1 to TRBJ2-2; the match to TRBD2 covers 8 bases. V lost 1 base to trimming and J lost 4 bases; unmatched junction nucleotides: 5. The germline CDR1 and CDR2 sequences are LGHDT and YNNKEL (reference sequence). The CDR3 totals 16 residues. The DNA of the CDR3 is TGTGCCAGCAGCCAAGCCCCTAGCGGGTCCACCGGGGAGCTGTTTTTT. Translating it yields CASSQAPSGSTGELFF.

This clonotype was observed at least ten times. The chain joins TRBV6-1 to TRBJ1-2; 8 bases are shared with TRBD1. V dropped 3 bases and J dropped 2; count of bases not matched to a gene: 8. Germline V gene data show CDR1 as MNHNS and CDR2 as SASEGT. This CDR3 contains 16 residues. The CDR3 DNA reads as TGTGCCAGCAGTGAGAGGAGGACAGGGACCAACTATGGCTACACCTTC. Translation: CASSERRTGTNYGYTF.